Below, one TCR beta chain is given with its context. One junction end does not reproduce the germline sequence, and a read error may be involved. The record originates from a study of OX40 agonist ivuxolimab in advanced cancers. Study information: Aged about 20 to 80 with a mean of approximately 60 years, they were 82.7% male.

CDR1 and CDR2 (germline): SGHNT, YYREEE (reference sequence). CDR3 length: 11 amino acids. The repertoire was sequenced with immunoSEQ multiplex PCR; TCRdb's copy has only in-frame clones and lacks some. The repertoire holds roughly 56,000 clones, with roughly 85% as singletons. This rearrangement joins TRBV5-4 to TRBJ1-2, with a tentative D call TRBD1 (6 bases). The source is an adult with an advanced solid tumor such as melanoma, head and neck, liver or kidney cancer. The input for sequencing was CD4+ or CD8+ T cells sorted from blood, taken in a trial of the OX40 agonist ivuxolimab. The CDR3 region has the DNA TGTGCCAGCAGCTTGGTTACAGGGTTCGCCTTC. Translating it yields CASSLVTGFAF.